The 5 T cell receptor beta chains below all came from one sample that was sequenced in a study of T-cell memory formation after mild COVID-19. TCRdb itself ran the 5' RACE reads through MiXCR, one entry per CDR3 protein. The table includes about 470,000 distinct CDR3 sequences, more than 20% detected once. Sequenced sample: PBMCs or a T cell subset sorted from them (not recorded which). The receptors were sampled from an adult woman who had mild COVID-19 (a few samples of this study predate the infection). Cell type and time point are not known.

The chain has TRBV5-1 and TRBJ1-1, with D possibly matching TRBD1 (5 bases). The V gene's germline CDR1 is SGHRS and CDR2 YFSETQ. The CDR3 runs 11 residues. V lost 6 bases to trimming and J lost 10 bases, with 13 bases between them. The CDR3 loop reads CASKSGRVAFF. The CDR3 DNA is TGCGCCAGCAAGTCAGGGAGGGTAGCTTTCTTT.

The CDR3 loop reads CASRDSGGQREAFF. Here the CDR3 DNA reads TGTGCCAGCAGAGATTCAGGGGGACAACGGGAAGCTTTCTTT. The chain uses TRBV6-6 and TRBJ1-1, with 7 bases lining up with TRBD1. The V and J ends lost 6 bases and 8 bases, in that order; junction bases with no gene match: 12. The CDR3 consists of 14 residues. Per germline, CDR1 MNHNY and CDR2 SVGAGI (reference sequence).

The CDR3 loop is CASSWDTRVDDEQYF. CDR3 DNA sequence: TGTGCCAGCAGTTGGGACACCCGGGTAGATGACGAGCAGTACTTC. The chain uses TRBV12-3 or TRBV12-4 and TRBJ2-7, with D possibly TRBD1 on 6 matching bases. Between the trimmed V and J ends, which lost 4 bases and 5 bases, there was a span of 18 bases. The CDR3 is 15 amino acids.

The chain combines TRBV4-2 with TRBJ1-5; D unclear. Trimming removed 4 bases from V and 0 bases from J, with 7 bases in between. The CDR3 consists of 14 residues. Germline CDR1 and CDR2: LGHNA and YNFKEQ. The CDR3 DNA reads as TGTGCCAGCAGCCCCGGGTTTAGCAATCAGCCCCAGCATTTT. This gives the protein CASSPGFSNQPQHF.

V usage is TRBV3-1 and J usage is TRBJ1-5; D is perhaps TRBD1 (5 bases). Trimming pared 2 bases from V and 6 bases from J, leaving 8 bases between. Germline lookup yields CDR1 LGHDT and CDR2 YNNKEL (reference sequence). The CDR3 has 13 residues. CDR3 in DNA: TGTGCCAGCAGCCAACGGGGGATTCAGCCCCAGCATTTT. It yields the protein CASSQRGIQPQHF.